The 29 T cell receptor beta chains listed next were all sequenced from one sample in a study of shared clonotypes between healthy human individuals. TCRdb keeps only in-frame clones here, not all; method: immunoSEQ multiplex PCR. Seen here are some 2,500,000 clones, 80% to 95% observed once, and the top ten hold around 0.37%. Material for sequencing was naive CD4+ T cells from PBMCs. The subset is: CD45RA+ positively selected. Source of these receptors: a man younger than 30 in good health. Some clones in this sample may be carry-over from other donors' samples.

The chain links TRBV18 to TRBJ1-1; TRBD1 agrees at 8 bases. V trimming: 5 bases; J trimming: 4 bases; junction bases outside the gene matches: 6. The CDR3 consists of 14 residues. The germline V gene encodes CDR1 KGHSH and CDR2 LQKENI. The CDR3 sequence is CASSAGGGTTEAFF. The CDR3 DNA reads TGTGCCAGCTCAGCAGGGGGCGGGACCACTGAAGCTTTCTTT.

V gene TRBV4-1 combines with J gene TRBJ1-5; tentatively, D is TRBD1 (6 bases). The CDR3 runs to 18 residues. Germline CDR1 reads MGHRA; CDR2 reads YSYEKL. The germline V and J ends were trimmed by 0 bases and 4 bases, with 19 bases remaining between them. The CDR3, as DNA: TGCGCCAGCAGCCAAGATATCTTTGGGGGCAAATTTAATCAGCCCCAGCATTTT. This codes for CASSQDIFGGKFNQPQHF.

This sequence joins TRBV9 and TRBJ2-3, with D maybe TRBD1 (5 bases). Trimming removed 1 base from V and 7 bases from J, with 13 bases in between. This CDR3 has 14 amino acids. Germline V gene sequence: CDR1 SGDLS, CDR2 YYNGEE. The CDR3 nucleotides read TGTGCCAGCAGCGTAAGCCAGGGCGTTAATACGCAGTATTTT. This sequence encodes CASSVSQGVNTQYF.

This sequence joins TRBV2 and TRBJ1-1; tentative D call: TRBD1 (6 bases). The length of the CDR3 is 15 residues. V shed 2 bases and J shed 4 bases, with 14 bases lying between them. Per the germline V gene, CDR1 is SNHLY and CDR2 is FYNNEI. CDR3 bases: TGTGCCAGCAGTGAAAACAGGGAGTCGAGCACTGAAGCTTTCTTT. Translated: CASSENRESSTEAFF.

The chain recombines TRBV7-2 with TRBJ2-1; D perhaps matches TRBD1 (5 bases). Germline loops: CDR1 SGHTA, CDR2 FQGNSA. The CDR3 length is 16 residues. Trimming pared 5 bases from V and 0 bases from J, leaving 14 bases between. The CDR3 bases are TGTGCCAGCAGCCAGGCAGGGCCGAGCTCCTACAATGAGCAGTTCTTC. Encoded protein: CASSQAGPSSYNEQFF.

V gene TRBV9 combines with J gene TRBJ2-7, with D possibly TRBD2 on 5 matching bases. Germline values: CDR1 SGDLS, CDR2 YYNGEE. The CDR3 is 15 amino acids. Between the trimmed V and J ends, which lost 0 bases and 5 bases, there was a span of 15 bases. This CDR3 reads CASSVDPSIGNEQYF. The CDR3 DNA is TGTGCCAGCAGCGTAGACCCCTCGATCGGGAACGAGCAGTACTTC.

A word on this clone: Additional DNA sequences in this sample encode the identical CDR3. The rearrangement links TRBV18 to TRBJ2-2; 7 nucleotides line up with TRBD1. Losses at the gene ends were 2 bases for V and 4 bases for J; bases not matched to a gene: 1. The germline gives CDR1 KGHSH, CDR2 LQKENI. The CDR3 has 14 residues. The CDR3 here is CASSPDRVTGELFF. DNA for the CDR3: TGTGCCAGCTCACCAGACAGGGTCACCGGGGAGCTGTTTTTT.

On this clone itself: This sample also contains other DNA sequences that code for the same CDR3. J is TRBJ1-3 and V is TRBV2, with 7 bases aligning to TRBD1. CDR1 SNHLY and CDR2 FYNNEI come from the germline V gene. The CDR3 has 15 residues. V trimming: 1 base; J trimming: 2 bases; junction bases outside the gene matches: 2. CDR3 protein: CASSEGQGAGNTIYF. The CDR3 DNA reads TGTGCCAGCAGTGAAGGGCAGGGGGCTGGAAACACCATATATTTT.

V and J are TRBV28 and TRBJ2-3; no definite D call. V lost 4 bases to trimming and J lost 3 bases, with 11 bases between them. This CDR3 comprises 14 residues. Germline V gene data show CDR1 as MDHEN and CDR2 as SYDVKM. The CDR3 is CASSSPGLTDTQYF. The CDR3 coding sequence is TGTGCCAGCAGTTCCCCGGGTTTGACAGATACGCAGTATTTT.

This chain links TRBV19 with TRBJ2-7; D perhaps matches TRBD2 (5 bases). CDR1 and CDR2 from the germline V gene are LNHDA and SQIVND (reference sequence). This CDR3 region has 14 residues. Trimming removed 8 bases from V and 1 base from J, with 15 bases in between. DNA for the CDR3: TGTGCCAGTGGTGCGGCCCCGGGGTCCTACGAGCAGTACTTC. This encodes CASGAAPGSYEQYF.

The chain carries TRBV27 and TRBJ2-2, with unresolved D. Germline lookup yields CDR1 MNHEY and CDR2 SMNVEV (reference sequence). V shed 4 bases and J shed 9 bases, with 27 bases lying between them. The CDR3 runs 18 residues. CDR3 sequence reads: CASSSRVDPTGVWRELFF. In DNA form, the CDR3 reads TGTGCCAGCAGTTCGCGCGTGGACCCCACTGGGGTTTGGAGGGAGCTGTTTTTT.

This rearrangement joins TRBV7-3 to TRBJ1-1; tentatively, D is TRBD1 (5 bases). Deletions cut 2 bases from V and 1 base from J, with 8 bases between. Germline lookup yields CDR1 SGHTA and CDR2 FQGTGA. This CDR3 region has 14 residues. In DNA form, the CDR3 reads TGTGCCAGCAGCTTAGTGGGACGGAACACTGAAGCTTTCTTT. Protein product: CASSLVGRNTEAFF.

The CDR3 nucleotides are TGTGCCAGTAGTCTTAAGGGGACAGGGACGAATGAGCAGTTCTTC. This translates into CASSLKGTGTNEQFF. The chain is built from TRBV19 and TRBJ2-1; 9 nucleotides match TRBD1. Unmatched junction bases numbered 9, after V lost 5 bases and J lost 7 bases. Germline CDR1 and CDR2: LNHDA and SQIVND (reference sequence). The CDR3 is made up of 15 amino acids.

The V gene is TRBV5-6, the J gene TRBJ2-5; 8 bases agree with TRBD1. This CDR3 is 15 amino acids long. Looked up from germline, CDR1 is SGHDT and CDR2 is YYEEEE. V was pared by 3 bases and J by 1 base, with 5 bases of the junction left unmatched. CDR3 nucleotides: TGTGCCAGCAGCTGCTATGACAGGGGCCAAGAGACCCAGTACTTC. Translated, it gives CASSCYDRGQETQYF.

The chain is built from TRBV28 and TRBJ2-5; 15 bases map to TRBD2. The ends lost 7 bases at V and 4 bases at J; junction bases unmatched: 1. The CDR3 consists of 14 residues. Germline V gene lookup returns CDR1 MDHEN and CDR2 SYDVKM. In nucleotides, the CDR3 is TGTGCCAGCAAGGGACTAGCGGGAGGAGAGACCCAGTACTTC. Translation: CASKGLAGGETQYF.

This clone showed up just once. The genes are TRBV19 and TRBJ1-5; a possible D gene is TRBD1 (6 bases). The CDR3 has 15 amino acids. The germline V gene encodes CDR1 LNHDA and CDR2 SQIVND (reference sequence). V lost 1 base to trimming and J lost 0 bases, with 7 bases between them. CDR3 DNA: TGTGCCAGTAGTATAGGACAGGTTAGCAATCAGCCCCAGCATTTT. Translation: CASSIGQVSNQPQHF.

This clone was recorded only once. The CDR3 DNA follows: TGCGCCAGCAGCCAAGGGGACAGGGGGGCCTACGAGCAGTACTTC. It encodes CASSQGDRGAYEQYF. The chain joins TRBV4-1 to TRBJ2-7, with TRBD1 matching over 11 bases. Germline V CDR1 and CDR2: MGHRA, YSYEKL. The CDR3 loop spans 15 amino acids. V dropped 1 base and J dropped 2; count of bases not matched to a gene: 1.

The rearrangement links TRBV27 to TRBJ2-3, with D possibly being TRBD1 or TRBD2 (5 bases each). Trimming removed 3 bases from V and 10 bases from J, with 11 bases in between. Germline V lookup: CDR1 MNHEY, CDR2 SMNVEV (reference sequence). The CDR3 contains 12 residues. CDR3 protein: CASSLYQGPQYF. In nucleotides, the CDR3 is TGTGCCAGCAGTTTGTACCAGGGACCGCAGTATTTT.

The chain has TRBV4-1 and TRBJ2-1, with 9 bases lining up with TRBD2. Germline V gene sequence: CDR1 MGHRA, CDR2 YSYEKL. V gave up 1 base and J gave up 4 bases; unmatched junction bases: 8. The CDR3 is made up of 17 amino acids. CDR3 DNA sequence: TGCGCCAGCAGCCAAGGCCCCTTGCGGGAGGGGTACAATGAGCAGTTCTTC. This codes for CASSQGPLREGYNEQFF.

The chain joins TRBV4-1 to TRBJ1-3; no clear D gene. The CDR3 is 15 residues long. The germline V and J ends were trimmed by 2 bases and 0 bases, with 8 bases remaining between them. Germline lookup yields CDR1 MGHRA and CDR2 YSYEKL. The CDR3 protein is CASSQSFSSGNTIYF. CDR3 coding DNA: TGCGCCAGCAGCCAATCCTTTAGCTCTGGAAACACCATATATTTT.

V and J are TRBV18 and TRBJ2-2; 12 nucleotides align to TRBD2. Germline V gives CDR1 KGHSH, CDR2 LQKENI. The V and J ends lost 6 bases and 0 bases, in that order; junction bases with no gene match: 8. CDR3 length: 18 residues. The CDR3 nucleotides read TGTGCCAGCTCCCAAGGACTAGCGGGGATAACGAACACCGGGGAGCTGTTTTTT. Protein: CASSQGLAGITNTGELFF.

The chain couples TRBV5-4 to TRBJ1-1; 7 bases line up with TRBD1. The CDR3 covers 14 residues. Germline CDR1 and CDR2: SGHNT and YYREEE (reference sequence). With 4 bases clipped from V and 4 bases from J, the junction kept 7 bases outside the gene matches. CDR3 in DNA: TGTGCCAGCAGCCGTACAGGGGACGGCACTGAAGCTTTCTTT. It translates to CASSRTGDGTEAFF.

On this clone: Within the sample, other DNA sequences also encode this same CDR3. This chain uses TRBV28 with TRBJ2-3, with TRBD2 matching over 7 bases. The CDR3 is 14 residues long. After removal of 6 bases from V and 3 bases from J, the junction contained 6 bases not matched to a gene. Germline lookup yields CDR1 MDHEN and CDR2 SYDVKM. CDR3 sequence (DNA): TGTGCCAGCAGACGCTCCGGGGGGACAGATACGCAGTATTTT. It translates to CASRRSGGTDTQYF.

The gene calls are TRBV11-2 and TRBJ2-5; 9 bases map to TRBD1. Germline CDR1 and CDR2: SGHAT and FQNNGV. With V trimmed by 5 bases and J by 2 bases, 6 bases remained unmatched. The CDR3 runs to 15 residues. For the CDR3, the DNA is TGTGCCAGCAGCAGACAGGGGGTGAGGCAAGAGACCCAGTACTTC. Protein sequence: CASSRQGVRQETQYF.

The rearrangement links TRBV7-9 to TRBJ1-5, with unresolved D. CDR1 is SEHNR, CDR2 FQNEAQ, per germline (reference sequence). V was shortened by 4 bases and J by 7 bases, with 8 bases between the two germline ends. The CDR3 totals 12 residues. The CDR3 sequence: CASSSDGQPQHF. DNA for the CDR3: TGTGCCAGCAGCTCGGACGGGCAGCCCCAGCATTTT. The complete variable domain, with remaining parts taken from reference TRBV7-9 and TRBJ1-5, reads DTGVSQNPRHKITKRGQNVTFRCDPISEHNRLYWYRQTLGQGPEFLTYFQNEAQLEKSRLLSDRFSAERPKGSFSTLEIQRTEQGDSAMYLCASSSDGQPQHFGDGTRLSIL.

This rearrangement joins TRBV5-6 to TRBJ2-4, with unresolved D. This CDR3 is 11 amino acids long. CDR1 SGHDT and CDR2 YYEEEE come from the germline V gene. The V end was cut by 2 bases, the J end by 8 bases, with 5 bases between. Here the CDR3 reads CASSFGDIQYF. The DNA of the CDR3 is TGTGCCAGCAGCTTTGGAGACATTCAGTACTTC.

The V call is TRBV18, the J call TRBJ1-4; tentatively, D is TRBD1 (5 bases). Trimming left V 3 bases short and J 5 bases short, with 10 bases between. The CDR3 extends over 14 amino acids. CDR1 and CDR2 (germline): KGHSH, LQKENI. Written as DNA, the CDR3 is TGTGCCAGCTCACCGACAGTAATAAATGAAAAACTGTTTTTT. Translated: CASSPTVINEKLFF.

The V gene is TRBV7-2, the J gene TRBJ2-2; 7 nucleotides match TRBD1. The V segment lost 5 bases and the J segment 3 bases; nucleotides outside the gene matches: 9. Germline V gives CDR1 SGHTA, CDR2 FQGNSA. This CDR3 has 16 residues. CDR3 nucleotides: TGTGCCAGCAGCCTGAATTACGGGACAGACACCGGGGAGCTGTTTTTT. Translation gives CASSLNYGTDTGELFF.

The table lists this clone with a count of one. The chain joins TRBV9 to TRBJ2-7; the D call may be TRBD1 or TRBD2 (5 bases each). With 2 bases removed from V and 0 bases from J, the gap between germline ends came to 12 bases. The CDR3 loop spans 15 amino acids. Germline V CDR1 and CDR2: SGDLS, YYNGEE. CDR3 amino acids: CASSVEGFPSYEQYF. Written as DNA, the CDR3 is TGTGCCAGCAGCGTCGAGGGGTTCCCCTCCTACGAGCAGTACTTC.